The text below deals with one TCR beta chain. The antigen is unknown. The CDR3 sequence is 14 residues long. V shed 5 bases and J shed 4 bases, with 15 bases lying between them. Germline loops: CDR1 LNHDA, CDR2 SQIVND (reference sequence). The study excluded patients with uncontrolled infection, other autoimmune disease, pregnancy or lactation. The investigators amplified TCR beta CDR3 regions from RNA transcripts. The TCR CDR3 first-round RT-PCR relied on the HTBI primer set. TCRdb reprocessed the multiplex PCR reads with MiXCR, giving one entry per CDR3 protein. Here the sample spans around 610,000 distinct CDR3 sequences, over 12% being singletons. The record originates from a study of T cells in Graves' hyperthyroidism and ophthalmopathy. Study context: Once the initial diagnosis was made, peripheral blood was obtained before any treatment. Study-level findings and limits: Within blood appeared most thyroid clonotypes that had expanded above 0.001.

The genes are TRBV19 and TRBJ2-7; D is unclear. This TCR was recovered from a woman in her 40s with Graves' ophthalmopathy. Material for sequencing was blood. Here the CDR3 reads CASSAALLGYEQYF. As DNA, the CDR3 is TGTGCCAGTAGTGCGGCCCTGCTTGGGTACGAGCAGTACTTC.